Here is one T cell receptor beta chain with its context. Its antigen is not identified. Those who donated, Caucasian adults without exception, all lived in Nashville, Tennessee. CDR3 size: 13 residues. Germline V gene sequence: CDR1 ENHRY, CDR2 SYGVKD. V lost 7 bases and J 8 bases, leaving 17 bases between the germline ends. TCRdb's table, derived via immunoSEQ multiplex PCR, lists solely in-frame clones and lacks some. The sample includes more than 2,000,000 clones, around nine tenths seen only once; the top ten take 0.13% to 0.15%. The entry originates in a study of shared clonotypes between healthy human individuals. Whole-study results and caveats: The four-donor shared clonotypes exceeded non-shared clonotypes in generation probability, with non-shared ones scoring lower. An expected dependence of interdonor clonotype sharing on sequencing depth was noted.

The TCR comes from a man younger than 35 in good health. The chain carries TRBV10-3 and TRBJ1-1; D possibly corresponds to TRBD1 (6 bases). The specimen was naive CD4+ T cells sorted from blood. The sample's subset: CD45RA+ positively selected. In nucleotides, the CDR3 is TGTGCCATCACCCAACAGGGTACGCGGGAAGCTTTCTTT. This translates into CAITQQGTREAFF.